This TCR beta chain was observed in a study of cytomegalovirus exposure and HLA in healthy donors. Study-wide points: Per a prior analysis, the majority of TCR beta V segments were productive roughly 87% or roughly 30% of the time. Among CMV-associated TCR beta chains, most appeared HLA-restricted in a later analysis. In vitro data verified three CMV-associated chains as specific for CMV antigens.

This CDR3 contains 14 residues. The trim removed 8 bases at V and 5 bases at J, leaving 11 bases unmatched. Per germline, CDR1 SGHNT and CDR2 YYREEE (reference sequence). Healthy individuals who donated bone marrow served as the donors. This PCR relied on a set of 60 Vbeta primers and 13 Jbeta primers. The method was immunoSEQ multiplex PCR; TCRdb's version includes in-frame clones alone and lacks a portion of them. The sample has about 98,000 clones; around 67% are singletons. Turning to this clone: As yet, its antigen is unknown.

The V gene is TRBV5-4, the J gene TRBJ2-7; 9 bases match TRBD2. The sample taken for sequencing was PBMCs. This receptor was obtained from a male donor in good health and CMV-seronegative. The CDR3 loop is CASFGASGKNEQYF. The CDR3 DNA reads TGTGCCAGTTTCGGGGCTAGCGGGAAAAACGAGCAGTACTTC.